This T cell receptor (beta chain) was captured by sequencing in a study of blood T cell repertoires in COVID-19. Study context: COVID-19 samples, acute and convalescent, were from the United States, Italy and Spain.

TCRdb's table, derived via immunoSEQ multiplex PCR, lists solely in-frame clones and lacks some. The table shows 70,000 to 90,000 clones, with roughly 85% occurring only once. The CDR3 spans 14 residues. Deletions cut 6 bases from V and 5 bases from J, with 16 bases between. The germline V gene has CDR1 MNHEY and CDR2 SVGAGI. The J gene is TRBJ2-5, the V gene TRBV6-5, with TRBD1 as a possible D gene (6 bases). Sequenced material: peripheral blood. The TCR comes from a man aged 45 to 65 with COVID-19, enrolled during active disease. The chain's CDR3 is CASSGARGTETQYF. CDR3 nucleotide sequence: TGTGCCAGCAGCGGGGCCAGGGGAACTGAGACCCAGTACTTC.